This T cell receptor (beta chain) was documented in a study of control samples from healthy donors and cancer patients. The J segment lost 7 bases and the V segment lost 7 bases, leaving 5 bases of the junction unmatched. The germline CDR1 and CDR2 sequences are DFQATT and SNEGSKA (reference sequence). This CDR3 spans 11 amino acids. Repertoires were generated with immunoSEQ multiplex PCR, while TCRdb's copy carries only in-frame clones and drops some. Among approximately 140,000 clones, approximately 93% were seen once, and the ten largest hold almost 6%. The chain links TRBV20-1 to TRBJ1-2; the match to TRBD1 covers 8 bases. Sequencing input: blood. The clonotype was recovered from a man between 18 and 35 years old in good health. CDR3 sequence (DNA): TGCAGTGGTGCAGGGGGCGGTGGCTACACCTTC. Its protein product is CSGAGGGGYTF.